This T cell receptor beta chain is drawn from a study of blood T cell repertoires in COVID-19. Whole-study context: In each case, the material was cDNA or gDNA derived from T cells, B-cell-depleted T cells, or PBMCs.

Germline V gene data show CDR1 as MNHEY and CDR2 as SMNVEV (reference sequence). CDR3 length equals 14 residues. V was pared by 7 bases and J by 1 base, with 5 bases of the junction left unmatched. The repertoire was sequenced with immunoSEQ multiplex PCR; TCRdb's copy has only in-frame clones and lacks some. Counted here are more than 200,000 clones, less than 90% occurring once; the ten biggest clones make up approximately 0.69%. The chain carries TRBV27 and TRBJ2-3; 7 bases line up with TRBD2. This TCR was sampled from a man between 40 and 49 years old with acute or convalescent COVID-19. The sample taken for sequencing was peripheral blood. The CDR3 loop is CASTMLAGTDTQYF. The CDR3 DNA sequence: TGTGCCAGCACGATGCTAGCGGGCACAGATACGCAGTATTTT.